This TCR beta chain came from a study of T-cell memory formation after mild COVID-19. TCRdb passed the 5' RACE reads through MiXCR, listing each CDR3 protein once. The profile shows 65,000 to 95,000 distinct CDR3 sequences, 9.5% to 15% of them singletons. The V end lost 5 bases, the J end lost 1 base, and 12 bases lay between the germline ends. Germline lookup yields CDR1 SGHTA and CDR2 FQGNSA. The CDR3 covers 15 residues. The TCR comes from a man younger than 30 who had mild COVID-19 (a few samples of this study predate the infection). Cell type and time point are not known. V is TRBV7-2 and J is TRBJ1-5, with D perhaps matching TRBD1 (5 bases). Sequenced: PBMCs or a T cell subset sorted from them (not recorded which). Here the CDR3 reads CASSPQGPSNQPQHF. Here the CDR3 DNA reads TGTGCCAGCAGCCCCCAGGGACCGAGCAATCAGCCCCAGCATTTT. Full variable domain (rest looked up from reference TRBV7-2 and TRBJ1-5): GAGVSQSPSNKVTEKGKDVELRCDPISGHTALYWYRQSLGQGLEFLIYFQGNSAPDKSGLPSDRFSAERTGGSVSTLTIQRTQQEDSAVYLCASSPQGPSNQPQHFGDGTRLSIL.